This entry features one T cell receptor beta chain sequence. These data are taken from a study of T cell changes during pregnancy in multiple sclerosis. CDR1 is SEHNR and CDR2 is FQNEAQ in the germline V gene (reference sequence). V gave up 1 base and J gave up 6 bases; unmatched junction bases: 7. This CDR3 is 16 amino acids long. Repertoires were generated with immunoSEQ multiplex PCR, while TCRdb's copy carries only in-frame clones and drops some. In the table there are 25,000 to 30,000 clones, about 85% of which are singletons. The chain employs TRBV7-9 and TRBJ2-1; TRBD2 matches at 9 bases. This sequence was found in a female donor with multiple sclerosis, enrolled in a pregnancy study. Source: CD8+ T cells from peripheral blood mononuclear cells, taken after pregnancy. In DNA, the CDR3 is TGTGCCAGCAGCTTAGGTGGCGGGGGGGCCGGCAATGAGCAGTTCTTC. Translation: CASSLGGGGAGNEQFF.